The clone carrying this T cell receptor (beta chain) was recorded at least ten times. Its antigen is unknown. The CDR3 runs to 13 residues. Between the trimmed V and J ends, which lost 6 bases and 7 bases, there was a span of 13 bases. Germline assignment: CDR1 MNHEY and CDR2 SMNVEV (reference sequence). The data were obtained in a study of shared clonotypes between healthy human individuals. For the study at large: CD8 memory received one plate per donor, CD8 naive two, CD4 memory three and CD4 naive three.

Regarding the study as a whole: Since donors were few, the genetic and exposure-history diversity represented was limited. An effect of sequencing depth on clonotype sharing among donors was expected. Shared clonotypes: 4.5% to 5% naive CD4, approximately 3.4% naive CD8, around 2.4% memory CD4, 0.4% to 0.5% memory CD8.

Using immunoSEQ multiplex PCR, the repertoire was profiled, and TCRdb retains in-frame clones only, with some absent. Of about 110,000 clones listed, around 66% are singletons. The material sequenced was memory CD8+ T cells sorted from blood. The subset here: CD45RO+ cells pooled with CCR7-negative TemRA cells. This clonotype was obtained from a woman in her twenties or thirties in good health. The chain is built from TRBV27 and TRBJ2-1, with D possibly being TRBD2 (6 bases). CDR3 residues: CASRGGTGNEQFF. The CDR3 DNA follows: TGTGCCAGCAGAGGAGGGACGGGTAATGAGCAGTTCTTC.